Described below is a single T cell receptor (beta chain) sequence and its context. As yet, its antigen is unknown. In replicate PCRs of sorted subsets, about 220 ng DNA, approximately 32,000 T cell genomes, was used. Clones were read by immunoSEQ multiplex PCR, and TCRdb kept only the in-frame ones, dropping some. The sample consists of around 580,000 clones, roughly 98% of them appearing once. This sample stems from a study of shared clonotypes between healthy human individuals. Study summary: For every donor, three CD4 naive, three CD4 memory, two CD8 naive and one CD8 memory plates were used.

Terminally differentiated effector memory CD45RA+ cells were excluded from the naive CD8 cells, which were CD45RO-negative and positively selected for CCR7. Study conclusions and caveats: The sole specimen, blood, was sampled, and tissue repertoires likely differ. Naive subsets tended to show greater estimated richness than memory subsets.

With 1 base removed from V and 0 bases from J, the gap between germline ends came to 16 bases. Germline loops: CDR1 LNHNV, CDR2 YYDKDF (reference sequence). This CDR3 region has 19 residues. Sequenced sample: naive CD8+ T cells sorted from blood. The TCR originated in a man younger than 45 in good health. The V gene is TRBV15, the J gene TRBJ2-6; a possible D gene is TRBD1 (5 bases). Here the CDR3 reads CATSRGKRQSDSGANVLTF. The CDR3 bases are TGTGCCACCAGCAGAGGCAAGAGACAGTCCGACTCTGGGGCCAACGTCCTGACTTTC. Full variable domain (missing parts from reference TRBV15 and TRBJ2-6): DAMVIQNPRYQVTQFGKPVTLSCSQTLNHNVMYWYQQKSSQAPKLLFHYYDKDFNNEADTPDNFQSRRPNTSFCFLDIRSPGLGDTAMYLCATSRGKRQSDSGANVLTFGAGSRLTVL.